This T cell receptor beta chain was observed in a study of breast tumors, draining lymph nodes, adjacent tissues. Study-wide results and limits: Tumors had less TCR diversity than lymph nodes, more than nontumor tissue.

TCRdb independently ran MiXCR on the multiplex PCR reads; one entry per CDR3 protein. Here the sample spans about 35,000 distinct CDR3 sequences, over 30% being singletons. V dropped 1 base and J dropped 8 bases, with 12 bases sitting between them. This CDR3 spans 15 amino acids. Germline assignment: CDR1 SEHNR and CDR2 FQNEAQ (reference sequence). Many counts were recorded for this clonotype. Its antigen is currently unknown. This TCR was recovered from a female donor with breast cancer. Some clones in this sample may be carry-over from other donors' samples. Sequenced material: breast tumor tissue. J is TRBJ1-6 and V is TRBV7-9; D possibly corresponds to TRBD1 (6 bases). CDR3 residues: CASSLGRDMYSPLHF. The DNA for the CDR3 is TGTGCCAGCAGCTTAGGACGGGACATGTATTCACCCCTCCACTTT.